Below are 31 T cell receptor beta chains sequenced from a single sample in a study of T cell responses to AZD1222 COVID-19 vaccine. Sequencing used immunoSEQ multiplex PCR; TCRdb keeps in-frame clones, though not all of them. Of about 190,000 clones in the sample, 85% to 90% were seen once. The starting material was peripheral blood, obtained on day 0 of MenACWY control vaccination. All receptors come from an adult in good health.

V usage is TRBV6-1 and J usage is TRBJ2-7; 14 bases fit TRBD2. The V segment lost 4 bases and the J segment 3 bases; nucleotides outside the gene matches: 8. In germline, CDR1 is MNHNS, CDR2 SASEGT. The CDR3 loop spans 17 amino acids. CDR3 in amino acids: CASSAGTSGSFNYEQYF. CDR3 nucleotides: TGTGCCAGCAGTGCCGGGACTAGCGGGAGCTTTAACTACGAGCAGTACTTC.

The chain recombines TRBV7-9 with TRBJ2-7; maybe TRBD2 (5 bases). This CDR3 is built from 14 residues. V lost 5 bases and J lost 2, with 13 bases in between. Germline loops: CDR1 SEHNR, CDR2 FQNEAQ (reference sequence). DNA for the CDR3: TGTGCCAGCAGCAGCGGTGGGAACCCCTACGAGCAGTACTTC. Encoded protein: CASSSGGNPYEQYF.

The rearrangement uses TRBV5-1 and TRBJ2-3; unclear D gene. Trimming left V 1 base short and J 2 bases short, with 5 bases between. There are 13 residues in the CDR3. Germline V gene sequence: CDR1 SGHRS, CDR2 YFSETQ. CDR3: CASSLMTTDTQYF. CDR3 bases: TGCGCCAGCAGCTTGATGACCACAGATACGCAGTATTTT.

The chain uses TRBV28 and TRBJ1-4; the D gene is possibly TRBD1 (5 bases). Trimming left V 4 bases short and J 4 bases short, with 16 bases between. Per the germline V gene, CDR1 is MDHEN and CDR2 is SYDVKM. The CDR3 contains 16 residues. The CDR3 protein is CASSSLGVGFNEKLFF. The CDR3 coding sequence is TGTGCCAGCAGTTCGCTAGGGGTAGGGTTTAATGAAAAACTGTTTTTT.

The chain couples TRBV18 to TRBJ1-5; 7 positions agree with TRBD1. The CDR3 consists of 14 residues. J lost 7 bases, V lost 3 bases, and 6 bases had no gene match. The germline gives CDR1 KGHSH, CDR2 LQKENI. The CDR3 nucleotides are TGTGCCAGCTCACCTATCACAGGGGTCCAGCCCCAGCATTTT. Encoded protein: CASSPITGVQPQHF.

V usage is TRBV20-1 and J usage is TRBJ2-1; D gene uncertain. Per germline, CDR1 DFQATT and CDR2 SNEGSKA (reference sequence). This CDR3 region has 11 residues. V lost 0 bases and J 12 bases, leaving 9 bases between the germline ends. The CDR3 DNA reads as TGCAGTGCTAGAGATGGTCGAAGGCAGTTCTTC. Protein sequence: CSARDGRRQFF.

CDR3 amino acids: CASNPSGGDNEQYF. Here the CDR3 DNA reads TGCGCCAGCAACCCGAGCGGGGGGGACAACGAGCAGTACTTC. The chain recombines TRBV5-1 with TRBJ2-7; 10 bases fit TRBD2. Trimming at V came to 6 bases and at J to 5 bases, leaving 8 bases not matched to a gene. Per germline, CDR1 SGHRS and CDR2 YFSETQ. This CDR3 has 14 amino acids.

The sample holds a few counts of this clone. This chain joins TRBV9 and TRBJ1-2; D call uncertain. Trimming took 4 bases from V and 4 from J, leaving 11 bases between them. Germline loops: CDR1 SGDLS, CDR2 YYNGEE. The CDR3 totals 13 residues. CDR3 nucleotide sequence: TGTGCCAGCAGCCCGACCTCAGGCTATGGCTACACCTTC. Translation: CASSPTSGYGYTF. The whole variable domain, remainder taken from reference TRBV9 and TRBJ1-2, is DSGVTQTPKHLITATGQRVTLRCSPRSGDLSVYWYQQSLDQGLQFLIQYYNGEERAKGNILERFSAQQFPDLHSELNLSSLELGDSALYFCASSPTSGYGYTFGSGTRLTVV.

The chain carries TRBV3-1 (or the pseudogene TRBV3-2) and TRBJ1-5; TRBD1 matches at 8 bases. The CDR3 extends over 14 amino acids. Per the germline V gene, CDR1 is LGHDT and CDR2 is YNNKEL (reference sequence). J gave up 6 bases and V 4 bases, and 5 bases lay outside the gene matches. This CDR3 reads CASSLGQGPQPQHF. The DNA for the CDR3 is TGTGCCAGCAGCCTCGGACAGGGCCCTCAGCCCCAGCATTTT.

This clone was observed a few times. At one end the junction does not follow the germline gene, possibly because of a read error. V usage is TRBV4-2 and J usage is TRBJ2-3; the D gene is possibly TRBD1 (6 bases). The CDR3 sequence is 15 residues long. Germline V CDR1 and CDR2: LGHNA, YNFKEQ. CDR3 sequence: CASTQEGDLGDTQYF. DNA of the CDR3: TGTGCCAGCACCCAAGAGGGGGATCTGGGAGATACGCAGTATTTT.

The V gene is TRBV29-1, the J gene TRBJ2-1; no clear D gene. V was clipped by 4 bases and J by 5 bases, with 9 bases between them. Looked up from germline, CDR1 is SQVTM and CDR2 is ANQGSEA. The CDR3 is 12 amino acids. The CDR3 reads CSVGRRNNEQFF. CDR3 DNA sequence: TGCAGCGTTGGTAGAAGGAACAATGAGCAGTTCTTC.

The rearrangement links TRBV19 to TRBJ2-3; TRBD2 might be the D (6 bases). Trimming cost V 6 bases and J 2 bases, with 18 bases left between them. The germline gives CDR1 LNHDA, CDR2 SQIVND (reference sequence). This CDR3 has 16 residues. The CDR3 DNA reads as TGTGCCAGTAGACTCGGAGCGGGCCTCTTCACAGATACGCAGTATTTT. Its protein product is CASRLGAGLFTDTQYF. Full variable domain (remainder filled in from reference TRBV19 and TRBJ2-3): DGGITQSPKYLFRKEGQNVTLSCEQNLNHDAMYWYRQDPGQGLRLIYYSQIVNDFQKGDIAEGYSVSREKKESFPLTVTSAQKNPTAFYLCASRLGAGLFTDTQYFGPGTRLTVL.

V gene TRBV24-1 combines with J gene TRBJ2-2; D may match TRBD1 or TRBD2 (5 bases each). This CDR3 is 16 amino acids long. V was cut by 6 bases and J by 0 bases, with 13 bases left in between. Germline V gives CDR1 KGHDR, CDR2 SFDVKD. The CDR3 protein is CATSPRGRTNTGELFF. The CDR3 coding sequence is TGTGCCACCAGTCCTAGGGGACGGACGAACACCGGGGAGCTGTTTTTT.

Concerning this clone itself: Distinct nucleotide sequences in the sample also encode this CDR3. The rearrangement links TRBV9 to TRBJ1-1; no clear D gene. The CDR3 totals 13 residues. Germline CDR1 is SGDLS and CDR2 is YYNGEE. Trimming cost V 0 bases and J 1 base, with 4 bases left between them. In nucleotides, the CDR3 is TGTGCCAGCAGCGTAGGGCCGAACACTGAAGCTTTCTTT. This encodes CASSVGPNTEAFF.

This rearrangement joins TRBV3-1 (or the pseudogene TRBV3-2) to TRBJ1-1; a weak D match, TRBD1 (5 bases). Trimming left V 0 bases short and J 3 bases short, with 11 bases between. The CDR3 sequence is 15 residues long. The V gene's germline CDR1 is LGHDT and CDR2 YNNKEL (reference sequence). The CDR3 region has the DNA TGTGCCAGCAGCCAAGATCCAGGGTTGGACACTGAAGCTTTCTTT. Its protein is CASSQDPGLDTEAFF.

The chain employs TRBV28 and TRBJ2-6; the D gene is possibly TRBD2 (6 bases). V was shortened by 1 base and J by 4 bases, with 14 bases between the two germline ends. The CDR3 runs to 17 residues. Germline CDR1 MDHEN, CDR2 SYDVKM. CDR3 loop: CASSLLKGAGGANVLTF. The CDR3 DNA sequence: TGTGCCAGCAGTTTATTAAAAGGGGCGGGAGGGGCCAACGTCCTGACTTTC.

Turning to this clone: The same CDR3 is also encoded by other DNA sequences in this sample. Here the CDR3 DNA reads TGCGCCAGCAGCTTGGGACACCCGAACACTGAAGCTTTCTTT. Translating it yields CASSLGHPNTEAFF. J is TRBJ1-1 and V is TRBV5-1; D gene ambiguous. Per germline, CDR1 SGHRS and CDR2 YFSETQ. Trimming shortened V by 0 bases and J by 1 base, and 7 bases separated the two germline ends. This CDR3 contains 14 residues.

A single count supports this clone. The chain carries TRBV5-6 and TRBJ2-7; maybe TRBD1 (6 bases). With 2 bases removed from V and 5 bases from J, the gap between germline ends came to 17 bases. Germline-derived CDR1 and CDR2 are SGHDT and YYEEEE. There are 15 residues in the CDR3. CDR3 DNA sequence: TGTGCCAGCAGCTTCGGAGCCGGGACACACGACGAGCAGTACTTC. Translation gives CASSFGAGTHDEQYF. The whole variable domain, remainder taken from reference TRBV5-6 and TRBJ2-7, is DAGVTQSPTHLIKTRGQQVTLRCSPKSGHDTVSWYQQALGQGPQFIFQYYEEEERQRGNFPDRFSGHQFPNYSSELNVNALLLGDSALYLCASSFGAGTHDEQYFGPGTRLTVT.

This chain joins TRBV6-1 and TRBJ2-7; unclear D gene. The CDR3 loop spans 12 amino acids. V lost 2 bases and J lost 3, with 5 bases in between. Looked up from germline, CDR1 is MNHNS and CDR2 is SASEGT. The CDR3 protein is CASSEFSYEQYF. The CDR3 region has the DNA TGTGCCAGCAGTGAATTTAGCTACGAGCAGTACTTC.

CDR3 DNA: TGTGCCAGCAGTTTAGGGACAGGCTCTGGAAACACCATATATTTT. It yields the protein CASSLGTGSGNTIYF. J is TRBJ1-3 and V is TRBV28; the match to TRBD1 covers 8 bases. Germline V gives CDR1 MDHEN, CDR2 SYDVKM. The CDR3 is made up of 15 amino acids. J gave up 0 bases and V 2 bases, and 0 bases lay outside the gene matches.

The chain combines TRBV27 with TRBJ2-1; unclear D gene. The V end lost 0 bases, the J end lost 5 bases, and 8 bases lay between the germline ends. Germline V lookup: CDR1 MNHEY, CDR2 SMNVEV (reference sequence). The CDR3 spans 14 residues. In nucleotides, the CDR3 is TGTGCCAGCAGTTTATCTAGGTCGGACAATGAGCAGTTCTTC. It yields the protein CASSLSRSDNEQFF.

The genes are TRBV7-9 and TRBJ2-1; perhaps TRBD2 as D (5 bases). Trimming stripped 6 bases from V and 5 bases from J, with 17 bases between. CDR1 and CDR2 (germline): SEHNR, FQNEAQ (reference sequence). This CDR3 comprises 15 residues. The CDR3 sequence: CASSLGGVGHNEQFF. The CDR3 DNA reads as TGTGCCAGCAGTCTAGGAGGCGTAGGCCACAATGAGCAGTTCTTC.

This clone was observed once. The CDR3 nucleotides read TGTGCCAGCAGCAAACAGGGGGGCAATCAGCCCCAGCATTTT. It encodes CASSKQGGNQPQHF. The genes are TRBV4-2 and TRBJ1-5; 8 positions match TRBD1. The CDR3 is made up of 14 amino acids. V lost 5 bases to trimming and J lost 2 bases; unmatched junction nucleotides: 2. CDR1 LGHNA and CDR2 YNFKEQ come from the germline V gene.

The chain joins TRBV19 to TRBJ1-6; D unresolved. Germline-derived CDR1 and CDR2 are LNHDA and SQIVND (reference sequence). Trimming stripped 6 bases from V and 8 bases from J, with 14 bases between. CDR3 length equals 14 residues. This CDR3 reads CASSLGPNDSPLHF. The CDR3 DNA reads TGTGCCAGTAGCCTAGGACCGAATGATTCACCCCTCCACTTT.

For this clone: This sample includes further DNA sequences coding for the same CDR3. CDR3 protein: CASSLGAGEQYF. CDR3 coding DNA: TGTGCCAGCAGTCTGGGGGCGGGGGAGCAGTACTTC. This chain links TRBV12-3 or TRBV12-4 with TRBJ2-7; D tentatively reads TRBD1 or TRBD2 (6 bases each). The CDR3 runs 12 residues. Deletions cut 5 bases from V and 7 bases from J, with 12 bases between.

V is TRBV7-2 and J is TRBJ2-3, with D perhaps matching TRBD2 (6 bases). Germline V gene data show CDR1 as SGHTA and CDR2 as FQGNSA. V was pared by 1 base and J by 0 bases, with 11 bases between. The CDR3 loop spans 16 amino acids. CDR3 in DNA: TGTGCCAGCAGCTTAGGGGGCGGGGAAAGCACAGATACGCAGTATTTT. Its protein product is CASSLGGGESTDTQYF. The variable domain in full, completed from reference TRBV7-2 and TRBJ2-3, reads GAGVSQSPSNKVTEKGKDVELRCDPISGHTALYWYRQSLGQGLEFLIYFQGNSAPDKSGLPSDRFSAERTGGSVSTLTIQRTQQEDSAVYLCASSLGGGESTDTQYFGPGTRLTVL.

The chain is built from TRBV28 and TRBJ1-2; D is uncertain. The CDR3 consists of 11 residues. With 4 bases removed from V and 4 bases from J, the gap between germline ends came to 4 bases. Looked up from germline, CDR1 is MDHEN and CDR2 is SYDVKM. The CDR3 sequence is CASSWSYGYTF. For the CDR3, the DNA is TGTGCCAGCAGTTGGTCCTATGGCTACACCTTC.

The chain combines TRBV4-1 with TRBJ1-4, with D unclear. CDR1 and CDR2 (germline): MGHRA, YSYEKL. CDR3 length equals 13 residues. Trimming removed 0 bases at V and 7 bases at J, with 6 bases between. CDR3 protein: CASSQDAGEKLFF. In nucleotides, the CDR3 is TGCGCCAGCAGCCAAGATGCGGGTGAAAAACTGTTTTTT.

The gene calls are TRBV29-1 and TRBJ2-1; a possible D gene is TRBD2 (7 bases). Trimming removed 4 bases at V and 0 bases at J, with 13 bases between. The germline V gene has CDR1 SQVTM and CDR2 ANQGSEA. This CDR3 has 15 amino acids. Written as DNA, the CDR3 is TGCAGCGTTGGAGGAGGGGGGGGCTCCTACAATGAGCAGTTCTTC. Translation: CSVGGGGGSYNEQFF.

The rearrangement uses TRBV6-5 and TRBJ1-5, with unresolved D. The CDR3 totals 15 residues. CDR1 and CDR2 (germline): MNHEY, SVGAGI. The V gene lost 4 bases and the J gene lost 4 bases, with 14 bases spanning the gap. The CDR3 reads CASSSSLERNQPQHF. For the CDR3, the DNA is TGTGCCAGCAGTTCTAGTCTGGAACGGAATCAGCCCCAGCATTTT.

The chain has TRBV19 and TRBJ1-5, with 9 bases matching TRBD1. This CDR3 is built from 14 residues. Germline loops: CDR1 LNHDA, CDR2 SQIVND (reference sequence). Germline trimming cut 5 bases from V and 7 bases from J; bases unmatched to any gene: 6. CDR3 nucleotides: TGTGCCAGTAGTCTCACAGGGGGCTTACAGCCCCAGCATTTT. Translation: CASSLTGGLQPQHF. Full variable domain (remainder filled in from reference TRBV19 and TRBJ1-5): DGGITQSPKYLFRKEGQNVTLSCEQNLNHDAMYWYRQDPGQGLRLIYYSQIVNDFQKGDIAEGYSVSREKKESFPLTVTSAQKNPTAFYLCASSLTGGLQPQHFGDGTRLSIL.